These 8 T cell receptor beta chains originate from one sample sequenced in a study of cytomegalovirus exposure and HLA in healthy donors. It was with 60 Vbeta and 13 Jbeta primers that the PCR ran. The repertoire was sequenced with immunoSEQ multiplex PCR; TCRdb's copy has only in-frame clones and lacks some. The sample lists fewer than 250,000 clones, about three quarters occurring once. The specimen was PBMCs. Receptor source: a woman aged 40-49 years in good health and CMV-seronegative.

The chain's CDR3 is CASSLLQGSEAFF. In nucleotides, the CDR3 is TGTGCCAGCAGCTTATTACAGGGGTCTGAAGCTTTCTTT. This sequence joins TRBV7-2 and TRBJ1-1; 7 bases match TRBD1. From germline, CDR1 is SGHTA and CDR2 FQGNSA. The trim removed 2 bases at V and 6 bases at J, leaving 3 bases unmatched. CDR3 size: 13 residues.

This sequence joins TRBV2 and TRBJ2-3; TRBD2 matches at 7 bases. The CDR3 runs to 14 residues. V dropped 6 bases and J dropped 3; count of bases not matched to a gene: 6. The germline gives CDR1 SNHLY, CDR2 FYNNEI. CDR3 amino acids: CASRSGILTDTQYF. In DNA, the CDR3 is TGTGCCAGCAGGAGCGGGATCTTGACAGATACGCAGTATTTT.

The chain couples TRBV5-4 to TRBJ2-7, with 15 bases lining up with TRBD2. J lost 0 bases, V lost 0 bases, and 1 base had no gene match. The CDR3 is 17 residues long. Germline assignment: CDR1 SGHNT and CDR2 YYREEE (reference sequence). The CDR3 coding sequence is TGTGCCAGCAGCTTGGGGACTAGCGGGAGGGCCTCCTACGAGCAGTACTTC. The encoded protein is CASSLGTSGRASYEQYF.

The genes are TRBV7-6 and TRBJ2-5, with D maybe TRBD2 (7 bases). This CDR3 is 14 amino acids long. Trimming shortened V by 5 bases and J by 4 bases, and 14 bases separated the two germline ends. CDR1 is SGHVS, CDR2 FNYEAQ, per germline. CDR3 bases: TGTGCCAGCAGCCCCGGGGGGCGTAGAGAGACCCAGTACTTC. This translates into CASSPGGRRETQYF.

V usage is TRBV10-3 and J usage is TRBJ1-2; D possibly corresponds to TRBD1 (6 bases). V lost 7 bases and J 8 bases, leaving 17 bases between the germline ends. CDR1 and CDR2 from the germline V gene are ENHRY and SYGVKD. The length of the CDR3 is 13 residues. The CDR3: CAIIGQPGEGYTF. Here the CDR3 DNA reads TGTGCCATCATCGGACAGCCAGGGGAAGGCTACACCTTC.

This chain joins TRBV7-3 and TRBJ2-1; 11 bases map to TRBD2. The CDR3 is 16 amino acids. V trimming: 1 base; J trimming: 9 bases; junction bases outside the gene matches: 8. The germline V gene has CDR1 SGHTA and CDR2 FQGTGA. CDR3 region: CASSLRASGRMGEQFF. In DNA, the CDR3 is TGTGCCAGCAGCTTAAGGGCTAGCGGGAGGATGGGTGAGCAGTTCTTC. The full variable domain, completed using reference TRBV7-3 and TRBJ2-1, is GAGVSQTPSNKVTEKGKYVELRCDPISGHTALYWYRQSLGQGPEFLIYFQGTGAADDSGLPNDRFFAVRPEGSVSTLKIQRTERGDSAVYLCASSLRASGRMGEQFFGPGTRLTVL.

In DNA form, the CDR3 reads TGTGCCAGCAGCTTAGCGAGGGGACAGGGGTCCTACAATGAGCAGTTCTTC. Translation: CASSLARGQGSYNEQFF. V is TRBV7-9 and J is TRBJ2-1, with 10 bases lining up with TRBD1. The CDR3 spans 17 residues. V lost 0 bases and J lost 1; bases outside the gene matches: 3. The V gene's germline CDR1 is SEHNR and CDR2 FQNEAQ (reference sequence).

This chain links TRBV11-3 with TRBJ2-1, with 11 nucleotides matching TRBD2. The CDR3 length is 16 residues. The germline gives CDR1 SGHNT, CDR2 YENEEA. Trimming took 8 bases from V and 10 from J; bases not matched to a gene: 16. CDR3: CASGETSGAVQGEQFF. The CDR3 coding sequence is TGTGCCAGCGGGGAGACTAGCGGGGCCGTACAAGGGGAGCAGTTCTTC. Using reference TRBV11-3 and TRBJ2-1 for the parts outside the CDR3, the full variable domain is EAGVVQSPRYKIIEKKQPVAFWCNPISGHNTLYWYLQNLGQGPELLIRYENEEAVDDSQLPKDRFSAERLKGVDSTLKIQPAELGDSAVYLCASGETSGAVQGEQFFGPGTRLTVL.